Listed below are T cell receptor beta chains from one sample, sequenced in a study of T cells after yellow fever vaccination. TCRdb redid the calling of the 5' RACE reads with MiXCR, one entry per CDR3 protein. The sample carries 150,000 to 200,000 distinct CDR3 sequences, about 6% recorded once. Sequenced material: CD4+ T cells sorted from PBMCs, taken on the day of the first yellow fever vaccination. The receptors here all came from a man between 18 and 35 years old who received the YFV17D yellow fever vaccine. The CDR3 runs from the conserved cysteine through the conserved F or W. The D gene is left open where the match is weak. Not all rows give a size; the values are once, few, many and, for expanded clones, a class.

d_call clone_size j_call v_call cdr3_nt cdr3_aa
NA many TRBJ1-3 TRBV7-2 TGTGCCAGCAGCCCCCGACAGGTTCGCTCTGGAAACACCATATATTTT CASSPRQVRSGNTIYF
NA few TRBJ1-5 TRBV18 TGTGCCAGCTCACCAGCAGGGCCCGATGGGCCCCAGCATTTT CASSPAGPDGPQHF
NA NA TRBJ2-1 TRBV5-4 TGTGCCAGCAGCTTTACCGGGACGCGGAACAATGAGCAGTTCTTC CASSFTGTRNNEQFF
NA NA TRBJ1-2 TRBV6-5 TGTGCCAGCAGTTACGGGGGGCAGAACTATGGCTACACCTTC CASSYGGQNYGYTF
TRBD2 many TRBJ2-3 TRBV12-3/TRBV12-4 TGTGCCAGTAGAAGCGGGGGGGGCACAGATACGCAGTATTTT CASRSGGGTDTQYF
TRBD2 few TRBJ2-5 TRBV24-1 TGTGCCACCAGTGACCCGACGCTAGCGGGGGGAGAGACCCAGTACTTC CATSDPTLAGGETQYF
TRBD1 NA TRBJ2-7 TRBV5-6 TGTGCCAGCAGCTTAAGACAGGGGGCGTGGGAGCAGTACTTC CASSLRQGAWEQYF
TRBD2 NA TRBJ2-5 TRBV7-8 TGTGCCAGCAACCTTCGCGGGGGGTGGGGGGAGACCCAGTACTTC CASNLRGGWGETQYF
NA many TRBJ1-1 TRBV5-6 TGTGCCAGCAGCCGAGGGACATCGGGGAGTTCGGAAGCTTTCTTT CASSRGTSGSSEAFF
TRBD1 few TRBJ2-2 TRBV5-1 TGCGCCAGCAGTCCAACGGAACAGGGGGCTGCCGGGGAGCTGTTTTTT CASSPTEQGAAGELFF
NA few TRBJ1-2 TRBV20-1 TGCAGTGTCGGAAACCCGATAGGTGGCTACACCTTC CSVGNPIGGYTF
NA NA TRBJ1-6 TRBV7-2 TGTGCCACCGGGGGGAGGGGATCCTATAATTCACCCCTCCACTTT CATGGRGSYNSPLHF
NA few TRBJ2-7 TRBV20-1 TGCAGTGCTAGAAACGAGAGGGTTAGCTACGAGCAGTACTTC CSARNERVSYEQYF
TRBD2 few TRBJ2-5 TRBV18 TGTGCCAGCTCACCTTCGAGAGTAGCGGGGCCGAAAGAGACCCAGTACTTC CASSPSRVAGPKETQYF
TRBD1 NA TRBJ2-3 TRBV6-5 TGTGCCAGCAGTTACGGACAGGTTAGGACAGATACGCAGTATTTT CASSYGQVRTDTQYF
NA many TRBJ1-1 TRBV6-5 TGTGCCAGCAGTCCCCAACCCTTCGGTCGTGAAGCTTTCTTT CASSPQPFGREAFF
TRBD1 many TRBJ2-3 TRBV5-1 TGCGCCAGCAGCTTGAAACAGGGGGATACGCAGTATTTT CASSLKQGDTQYF
NA many TRBJ2-1 TRBV4-2 TGTGCCAGCAGCCAGCGGACGGCAGCTAGCTCCTACAATGAGCAGTTCTTC CASSQRTAASSYNEQFF
NA NA TRBJ2-1 TRBV15 TGTGCCACCAGCAGAGCCCCAGTCCTCAACAATGAGCAGTTCTTC CATSRAPVLNNEQFF
NA NA TRBJ1-1 TRBV6-5 TGTGCCAGCAGTTATGGCCCGGGGGCGGAAGCTTTCTTT CASSYGPGAEAFF
NA NA TRBJ2-1 TRBV9 TGTGCCAGCAGCGGGGGACCGATTAATGAGCAGTTCTTC CASSGGPINEQFF
NA few TRBJ2-1 TRBV25-1 TGTGCCAGCAGCCCGCCGGTACAGAGCTCCTACAATGAGCAGTTCTTC CASSPPVQSSYNEQFF
TRBD1 few TRBJ1-2 TRBV20-1 TGCAGGGGAGGAGGCAGGGGGGACTATGGCTACACCTTC CRGGGRGDYGYTF
NA many TRBJ2-2 TRBV19 TGTGCCAGTACGGAGGGCAACACCGGGGAGCTGTTTTTT CASTEGNTGELFF
NA few TRBJ1-1 TRBV12-3/TRBV12-4 TGTGCCAGCAGTCCACCCCAGGCTCGGGCTTTCTTT CASSPPQARAFF
NA few TRBJ1-2 TRBV28 TGTGCCACCCCCAGTGGGGAATCAGTTGGCTACACCTTC CATPSGESVGYTF
NA many TRBJ1-4 TRBV12-3/TRBV12-4 TGTGCCAGCAGTCCCCCAGGAACAACTAATGAAAAACTGTTTTTT CASSPPGTTNEKLFF
NA many TRBJ2-1 TRBV12-3/TRBV12-4 TGTGCCAGCAGTTTTCCGTTAGGGCAGTTCTTC CASSFPLGQFF
TRBD2 few TRBJ2-5 TRBV7-2 TGTGCCAGCAGTGATAGCGGGGGGGCCTGGGAGACCCAGTACTTC CASSDSGGAWETQYF
TRBD2 few TRBJ2-1 TRBV18 TGTGCCAGCTCACCAGAGAGGCGGGGGAGCTCCTACAATGAGCAGTTCTTC CASSPERRGSSYNEQFF
NA NA TRBJ2-1 TRBV7-2 TGTGCCAGCAGCTTGTGGAGCAGACCCTACAATGAGCAGTTCTTC CASSLWSRPYNEQFF
NA few TRBJ1-5 TRBV7-3 TGTGCCAGCAGTTACGGGAGGGGTCAGCCCCAGCATTTT CASSYGRGQPQHF
NA many TRBJ2-1 TRBV7-3 TGTGCCAGCAGCTTGGGGGGGCAGGAGCAGTTCTTC CASSLGGQEQFF
TRBD1 many TRBJ2-2 TRBV6-1 TGTGCCAGCAGTGTGGACAGGGAAGTAACTGGCGGGGAGCTGTTTTTT CASSVDREVTGGELFF
NA many TRBJ1-5 TRBV2 TGTGCCAGCACCGAGGGGAGGGGCGGTCAGCCCCAGCATTTT CASTEGRGGQPQHF
TRBD1 NA TRBJ1-1 TRBV4-3 TGCGCCAGCAGCCAATTATCGACAGGGGATACTGAAGCTTTCTTT CASSQLSTGDTEAFF
TRBD1 few TRBJ2-7 TRBV6-5 TGTGCCAGCAGTCCGTTGACAGGGACCTACGAGCAGTACTTC CASSPLTGTYEQYF
NA many TRBJ2-3 TRBV7-3 TGTGCCAGCAGCCCCCGCCACCGGGACCGCGGGCTGCCGTCTGTCACAGATACGCAGTATTTT CASSPRHRDRGLPSVTDTQYF
NA few TRBJ1-4 TRBV6-5 TGTGCCAGCAGTTACTCGTATAGGAATGAAAAACTGTTTTTT CASSYSYRNEKLFF
NA many TRBJ1-6 TRBV4-2 TGTGCCAGCAGCCAAGATAGACAGATGAATTCACCCCTCCACTTT CASSQDRQMNSPLHF
NA many TRBJ2-3 TRBV7-3 TGTGCCAGCAGCACACGCGAGGGGGATACGCAGTATTTT CASSTREGDTQYF
NA few TRBJ2-3 TRBV9 TGTGCCAGCACCTCGAGGGCAGATACGCAGTATTTT CASTSRADTQYF
NA many TRBJ1-5 TRBV20-1 TGCAGTGCCCCAGGGAGGAGCAATCAGCCCCAGCATTTT CSAPGRSNQPQHF
NA few TRBJ2-2 TRBV30 TGTGCCTGGAGCGGCCCAACGCGGGGACAGTACGGGGAGCTGTTTTTT CAWSGPTRGQYGELFF
NA many TRBJ1-5 TRBV28 TGTGCCAGCGGTATTCAGCCCCAGCATTTT CASGIQPQHF
NA many TRBJ2-4 TRBV12-3/TRBV12-4 TGTGCCAGCAGCGTCTCTTCCGGGGGCCTACTAAACATTCAGTACTTC CASSVSSGGLLNIQYF